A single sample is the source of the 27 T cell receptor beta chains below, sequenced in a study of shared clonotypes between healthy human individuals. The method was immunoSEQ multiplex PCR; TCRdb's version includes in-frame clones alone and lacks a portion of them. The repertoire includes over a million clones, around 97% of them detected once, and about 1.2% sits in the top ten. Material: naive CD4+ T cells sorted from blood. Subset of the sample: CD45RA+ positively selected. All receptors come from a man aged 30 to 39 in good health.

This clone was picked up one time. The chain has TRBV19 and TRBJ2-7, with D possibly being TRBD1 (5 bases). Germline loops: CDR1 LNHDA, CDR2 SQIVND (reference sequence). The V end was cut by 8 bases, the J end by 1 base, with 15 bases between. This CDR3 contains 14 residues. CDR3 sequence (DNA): TGTGCCAGTTGTCCCTCAGGGTTTTCCTACGAGCAGTACTTC. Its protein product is CASCPSGFSYEQYF.

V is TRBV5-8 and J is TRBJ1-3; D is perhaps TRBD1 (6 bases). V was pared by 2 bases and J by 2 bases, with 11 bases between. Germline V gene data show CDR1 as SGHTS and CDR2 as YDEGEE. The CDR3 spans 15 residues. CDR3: CASSFKAGAGNTIYF. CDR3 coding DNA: TGTGCCAGCAGCTTTAAGGCAGGGGCTGGAAACACCATATATTTT.

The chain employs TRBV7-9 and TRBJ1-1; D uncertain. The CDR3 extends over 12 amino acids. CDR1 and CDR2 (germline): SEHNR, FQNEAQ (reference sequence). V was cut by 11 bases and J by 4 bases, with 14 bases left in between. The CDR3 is CAAGIGSTEAFF. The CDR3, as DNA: TGTGCCGCCGGGATAGGGAGCACTGAAGCTTTCTTT.

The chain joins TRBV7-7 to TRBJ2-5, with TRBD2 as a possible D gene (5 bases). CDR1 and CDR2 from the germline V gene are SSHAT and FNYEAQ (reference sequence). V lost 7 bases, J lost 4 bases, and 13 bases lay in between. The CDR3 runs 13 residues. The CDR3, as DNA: TGTGCCAGCACCCCTGTGGGAGTAGAGACCCAGTACTTC. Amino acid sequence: CASTPVGVETQYF.

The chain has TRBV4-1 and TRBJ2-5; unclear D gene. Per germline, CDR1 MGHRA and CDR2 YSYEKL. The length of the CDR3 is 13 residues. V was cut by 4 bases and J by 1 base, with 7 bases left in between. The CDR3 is CASSLGFQETQYF. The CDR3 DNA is TGCGCCAGCAGCCTAGGTTTCCAAGAGACCCAGTACTTC.

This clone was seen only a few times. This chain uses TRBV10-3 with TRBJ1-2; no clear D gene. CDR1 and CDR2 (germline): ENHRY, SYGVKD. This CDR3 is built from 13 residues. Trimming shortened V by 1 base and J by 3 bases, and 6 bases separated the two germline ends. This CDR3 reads CAISEYGDYGYTF. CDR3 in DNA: TGTGCCATCAGTGAGTACGGAGACTATGGCTACACCTTC.

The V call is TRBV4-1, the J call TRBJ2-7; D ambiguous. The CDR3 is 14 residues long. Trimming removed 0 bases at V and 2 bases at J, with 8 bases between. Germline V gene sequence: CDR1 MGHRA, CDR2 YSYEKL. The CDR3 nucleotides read TGCGCCAGCAGCCAAGATTGGCCTACCTACGAGCAGTACTTC. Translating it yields CASSQDWPTYEQYF.

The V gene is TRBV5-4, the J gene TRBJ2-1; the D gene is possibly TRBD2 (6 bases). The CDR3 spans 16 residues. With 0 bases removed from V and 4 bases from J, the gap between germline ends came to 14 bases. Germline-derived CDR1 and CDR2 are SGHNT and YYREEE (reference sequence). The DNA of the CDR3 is TGTGCCAGCAGCTTGGGAGATAGCGGCGGTTACAATGAGCAGTTCTTC. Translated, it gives CASSLGDSGGYNEQFF.

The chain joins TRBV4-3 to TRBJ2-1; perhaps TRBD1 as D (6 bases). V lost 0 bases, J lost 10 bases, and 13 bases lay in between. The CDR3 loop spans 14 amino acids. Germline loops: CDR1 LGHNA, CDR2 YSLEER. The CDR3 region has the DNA TGCGCCAGCAGCCAAGAGCCCAGGGGTAACGAGCAGTTCTTC. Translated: CASSQEPRGNEQFF.

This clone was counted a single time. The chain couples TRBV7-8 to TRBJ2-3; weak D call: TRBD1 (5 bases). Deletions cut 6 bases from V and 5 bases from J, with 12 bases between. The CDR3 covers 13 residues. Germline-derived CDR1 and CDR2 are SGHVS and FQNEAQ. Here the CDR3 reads CASRLAGKDTQYF. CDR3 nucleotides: TGTGCCAGCAGACTCGCAGGGAAAGATACGCAGTATTTT.

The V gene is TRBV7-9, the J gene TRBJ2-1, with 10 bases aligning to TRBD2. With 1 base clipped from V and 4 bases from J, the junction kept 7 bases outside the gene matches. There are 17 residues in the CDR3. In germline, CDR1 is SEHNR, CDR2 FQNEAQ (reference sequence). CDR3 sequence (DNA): TGTGCCAGCAGCTTAGAGATTGGACTAGCGGCTTACAATGAGCAGTTCTTC. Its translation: CASSLEIGLAAYNEQFF.

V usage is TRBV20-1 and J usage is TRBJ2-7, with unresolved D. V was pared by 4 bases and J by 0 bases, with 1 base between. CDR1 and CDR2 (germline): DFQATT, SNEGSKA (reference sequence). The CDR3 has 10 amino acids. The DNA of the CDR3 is TGCAGTGCTAACTCCTACGAGCAGTACTTC. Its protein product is CSANSYEQYF.

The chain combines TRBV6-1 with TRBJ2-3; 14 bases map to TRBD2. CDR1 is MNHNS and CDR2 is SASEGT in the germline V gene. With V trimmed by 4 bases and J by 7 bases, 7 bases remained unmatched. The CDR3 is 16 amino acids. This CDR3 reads CASSAPGTSGSNTQYF. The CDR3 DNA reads TGTGCCAGCAGTGCCCCCGGGACTAGCGGGAGTAATACGCAGTATTTT.

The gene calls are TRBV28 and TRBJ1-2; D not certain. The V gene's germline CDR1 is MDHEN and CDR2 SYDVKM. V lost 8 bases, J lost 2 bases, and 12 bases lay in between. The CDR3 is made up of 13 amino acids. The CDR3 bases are TGTGCCAGCCACGGACCGCTGAACTATGGCTACACCTTC. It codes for CASHGPLNYGYTF.

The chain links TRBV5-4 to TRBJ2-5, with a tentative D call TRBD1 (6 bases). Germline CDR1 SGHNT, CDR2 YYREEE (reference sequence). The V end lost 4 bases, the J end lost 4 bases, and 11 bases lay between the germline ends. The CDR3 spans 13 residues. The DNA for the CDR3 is TGTGCCAGCAGCCGCGAGGGGGTAGAGACCCAGTACTTC. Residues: CASSREGVETQYF.

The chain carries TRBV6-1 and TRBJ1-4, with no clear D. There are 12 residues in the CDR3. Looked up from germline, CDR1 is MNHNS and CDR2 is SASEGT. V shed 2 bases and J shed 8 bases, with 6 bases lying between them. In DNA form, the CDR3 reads TGTGCCAGCAGTGAAATGGGCGAAAAACTGTTTTTT. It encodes CASSEMGEKLFF.

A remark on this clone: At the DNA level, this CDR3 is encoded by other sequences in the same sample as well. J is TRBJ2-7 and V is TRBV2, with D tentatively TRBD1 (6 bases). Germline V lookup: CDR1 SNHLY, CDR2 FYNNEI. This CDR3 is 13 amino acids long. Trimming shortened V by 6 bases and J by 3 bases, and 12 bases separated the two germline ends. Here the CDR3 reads CASSVDRNYEQYF. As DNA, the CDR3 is TGTGCCAGCAGCGTTGACAGGAACTACGAGCAGTACTTC.

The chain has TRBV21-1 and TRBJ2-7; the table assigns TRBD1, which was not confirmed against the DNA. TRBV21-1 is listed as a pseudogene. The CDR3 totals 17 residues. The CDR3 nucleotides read TGTGCCAGCAGCAAAGACGGACCGGGACAGGGGGCCTACGAGCAGTACTTC. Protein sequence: CASSKDGPGQGAYEQYF.

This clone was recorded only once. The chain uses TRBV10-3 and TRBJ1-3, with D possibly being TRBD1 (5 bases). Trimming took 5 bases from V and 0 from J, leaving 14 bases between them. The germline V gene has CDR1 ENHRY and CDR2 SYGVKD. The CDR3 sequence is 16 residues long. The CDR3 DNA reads TGTGCCATCAGTTTCCCCGAAGGGGCCTCTGGAAACACCATATATTTT. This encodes CAISFPEGASGNTIYF.

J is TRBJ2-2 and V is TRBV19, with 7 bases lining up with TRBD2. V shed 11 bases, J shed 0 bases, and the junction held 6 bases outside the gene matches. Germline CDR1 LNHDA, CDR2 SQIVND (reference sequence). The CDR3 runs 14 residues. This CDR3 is CAVGGLTNTGELFF. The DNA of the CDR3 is TGTGCCGTTGGGGGACTAACGAACACCGGGGAGCTGTTTTTT.

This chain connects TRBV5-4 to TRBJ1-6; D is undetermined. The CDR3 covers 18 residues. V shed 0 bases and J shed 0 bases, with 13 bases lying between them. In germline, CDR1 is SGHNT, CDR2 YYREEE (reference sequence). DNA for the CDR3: TGTGCCAGCAGCTTGGGGCTCCCTCAGAGCTCCTATAATTCACCCCTCCACTTT. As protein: CASSLGLPQSSYNSPLHF.

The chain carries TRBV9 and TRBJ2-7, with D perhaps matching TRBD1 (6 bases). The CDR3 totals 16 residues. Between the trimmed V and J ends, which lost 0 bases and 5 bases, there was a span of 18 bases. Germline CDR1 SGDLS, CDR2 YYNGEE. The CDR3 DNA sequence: TGTGCCAGCAGCGTAGGCTCTCGGGCAGGGGTCAACGAGCAGTACTTC. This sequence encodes CASSVGSRAGVNEQYF.

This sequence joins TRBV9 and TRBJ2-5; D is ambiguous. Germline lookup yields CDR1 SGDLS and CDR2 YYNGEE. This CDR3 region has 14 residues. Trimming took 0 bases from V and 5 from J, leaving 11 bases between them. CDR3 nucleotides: TGTGCCAGCAGCGTAGGGGCAGGCAGGGAGACCCAGTACTTC. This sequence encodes CASSVGAGRETQYF.

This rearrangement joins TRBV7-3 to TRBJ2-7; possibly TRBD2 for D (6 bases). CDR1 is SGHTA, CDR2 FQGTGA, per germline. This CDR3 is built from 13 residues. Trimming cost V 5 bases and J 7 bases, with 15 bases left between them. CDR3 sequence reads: CASSPTGRKEQYF. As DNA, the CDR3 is TGTGCCAGCAGCCCGACCGGGAGAAAGGAGCAGTACTTC. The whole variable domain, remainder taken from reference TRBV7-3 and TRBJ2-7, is GAGVSQTPSNKVTEKGKYVELRCDPISGHTALYWYRQSLGQGPEFLIYFQGTGAADDSGLPNDRFFAVRPEGSVSTLKIQRTERGDSAVYLCASSPTGRKEQYFGPGTRLTVT.

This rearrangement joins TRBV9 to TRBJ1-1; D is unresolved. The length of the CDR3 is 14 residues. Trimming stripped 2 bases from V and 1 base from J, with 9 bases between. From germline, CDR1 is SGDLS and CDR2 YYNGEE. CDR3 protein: CASSVIGENTEAFF. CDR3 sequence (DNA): TGTGCCAGCAGCGTTATTGGAGAGAACACTGAAGCTTTCTTT.

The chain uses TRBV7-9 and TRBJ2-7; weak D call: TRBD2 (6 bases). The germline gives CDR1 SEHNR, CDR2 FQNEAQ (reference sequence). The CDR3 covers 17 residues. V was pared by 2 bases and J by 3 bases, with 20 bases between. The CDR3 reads CASSLPRVEGSIYEQYF. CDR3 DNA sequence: TGTGCCAGCAGCTTACCTAGGGTGGAGGGGAGTATCTACGAGCAGTACTTC.

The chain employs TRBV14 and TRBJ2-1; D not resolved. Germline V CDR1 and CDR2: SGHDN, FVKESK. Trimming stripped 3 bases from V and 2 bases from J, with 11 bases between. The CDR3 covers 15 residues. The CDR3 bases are TGTGCCAGCAGCCAGGACCAGGTCCCCTACAATGAGCAGTTCTTC. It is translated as CASSQDQVPYNEQFF.